Described below is a single T cell receptor (beta chain) sequence and its context. This specimen belongs to a study of blood T cell repertoires in COVID-19. About the research overall: Both acute and convalescent COVID-19 samples were obtained from the United States, Italy and Spain.

As processed by the authors: Amplified reference gene primers provided the basis for estimating nucleated cell counts. Profiled with immunoSEQ multiplex PCR; TCRdb holds only in-frame clones, not every one. That table supplies the V and J calls and clone size; D and trimming were determined from the DNA. The repertoire holds approximately 270,000 clones, with roughly 80% as singletons. Between the trimmed V and J ends, which lost 4 bases and 3 bases, there was a span of 12 bases. The CDR3 sequence is 14 residues long. Germline CDR1 is SGHAT and CDR2 is FQNNGV. The V and J genes are TRBV11-2 and TRBJ1-2; D is undetermined. Sequenced input: peripheral blood. The TCR comes from a man aged 80 or over with acute or convalescent COVID-19. The CDR3 region has the DNA TGTGCCAGCAGCTCCGTTCGGAGACACTATGGCTACACCTTC. Residues: CASSSVRRHYGYTF.